The entry that follows covers one T cell receptor (beta chain) sequence. This clone's antigen is unknown. One base away there is no much larger clone; base qualities are not given. This sample is part of a study of PD-1 blockade in classical Hodgkin lymphoma (dated by TCRdb to the early 2020s). Concerning the study at large: Nivolumab dosing was 3 mg/kg intravenously every 2 weeks, continuing until either disease progression or unacceptable toxicity. A peripheral blood immune signature of response to PD-1 blockade in classical Hodgkin lymphoma was defined using TCR beta sequencing and CyTOF.

The Qiagen DNeasy kit was used to extract genomic DNA from unsorted PBMCs and from the negatively selected CD4+ and CD8+ fractions. TCR beta CDR3 regions were amplified by immunoSEQ multiplex PCR using primers annealing to V and J segments. A synthetic immune receptor repertoire was used to minimize amplification bias, and any remaining bias was removed computationally after sequencing. The authors processed their data as follows. Custom Python scripts were used to quantify repertoire diversity as the Shannon entropy index. Unsorted, CD4+ and CD8+ repertoires were analyzed separately, except in combined analyses where CD4+ and CD8+ sequences were merged in silico. A clone counted as expanded when the clone's frequency after treatment rose at least 2-fold relative to C1D1, and clones undetected at baseline were given a pseudocount of 0.5. Clones with 0 or 1 copy at C1D1 were defined as singleton clones, while clones with 2 or more copies were defined as non-singleton clones. Clones expanded in unsorted samples were annotated as CD4+, CD8+ or unknown by matching protein sequences in sorted samples from the same patient. Wilcoxon tests on paired samples were used to test diversity changes from C1D1 to C4D1. The clones in this table, taken by TCRdb from immuneACCESS, are in-frame only. Not every clone is retained; where verified, under half of the shortfall comes from an unresolved V gene, and the cause of the rest is unknown. The D gene and trimming were derived from the DNA, and the V and J assignments and clone size from that table. The sample has some 100,000 clones on record, roughly 90% of them singletons. About 2.8% of the sample is in the top ten clones.

The V end gives up 4 bases and the J end 5 bases, leaving 6 bases in the junction not matched to a gene. The cysteine opens and the phenylalanine closes a CDR3 of 15 amino acids. Only CDR3 DNA is held: 45 bases, read in frame from base 1. From a lookup of the germline V gene, CDR1 and CDR2 are LGHNA and YNFKEQ. Reading the label with the study, this specimen's time point is: cycle 1 day 1 (C1D1), immediately before nivolumab initiation. Every trial patient had relapsed after autologous stem cell transplantation, and cohorts A, B and C differed in prior brentuximab vedotin exposure. The trial cohort included 55 to 65 patients with relapsed/refractory classical Hodgkin lymphoma, and each patient had a best overall response of complete response, partial response or progressive disease. Trial patients were treated with single-agent nivolumab in the multi-cohort phase II CheckMate 205 trial. An independent review committee assessed best overall response using the 2007 International Working Group response criteria. Trial PBMCs were collected just before the start of nivolumab (C1D1) and during therapy at cycle 2 day 1 and cycle 4 day 1. Peripheral blood was collected in 8 mL Vacutainer Cell Preparation Tubes, from which PBMCs were isolated by centrifugation and then cryopreserved.

The paper as a whole reports these results and caveats: The study was limited to a single clinical trial cohort, and causes of repertoire differences, possibly disease activity or prior therapy, remained undefined. Lower diversity was observed in patients in whom nivolumab was started less than 1 year after ASCT, and these patients were excluded from later analyses so that confounding by immune reconstitution would be avoided. Baseline TCR diversity was reported to be lower in newly diagnosed patients than in healthy donors and to be lower still in relapsed/refractory patients. By C4D1, a significant rise was seen in CD4+ TCR diversity but not in CD8+ TCR diversity (p=0.0027 vs p=0.16), and the rise was most apparent among complete responders (p=0.02). Trial patients achieving complete response had baseline diversity similar to newly diagnosed patients, whereas partial responders and progressors had significantly lower diversity.

The rearrangement combines TRBV4-2 with TRBJ2-5, with 11 bases matching TRBD2. The clonotype comes from a human donor with classical Hodgkin lymphoma. The sequencing here drew on peripheral blood mononuclear cells (PBMCs), taken at baseline. The nucleotide sequence reads TGTGCCAGCAGCCCACTAGCGGGAGATTCGGAGACCCAGTACTTC. Translation gives CASSPLAGDSETQYF.